This TCR beta chain originates from a study of shared clonotypes between healthy human individuals. With 6 bases clipped from V and 2 bases from J, the junction kept 10 bases outside the gene matches. Germline CDR1 is LNHDA and CDR2 is SQIVND (reference sequence). The CDR3 has 15 amino acids. The authors ran the assay at deep level. The assay was immunoSEQ multiplex PCR, and TCRdb's table has in-frame clones only and misses some. The sample lists roughly 2,000,000 clones, around 95% occurring once. Naive CD8 cells, CD45RO-negative and positively selected for CCR7, excluded terminally differentiated effector memory CD45RA+ cells.

Sequenced material: naive CD8+ T cells from PBMCs. This TCR came from a man younger than 30 in good health. Some clones in this sample may be carry-over from other donors' samples. V gene TRBV19 combines with J gene TRBJ2-7; 7 bases match TRBD2. In DNA, the CDR3 is TGTGCCAGTAGCGAGGCGGGAGTGCAGGCCTACGAGCAGTACTTC. Translated: CASSEAGVQAYEQYF. The entire variable domain, with the rest obtained from reference TRBV19 and TRBJ2-7, is as follows: DGGITQSPKYLFRKEGQNVTLSCEQNLNHDAMYWYRQDPGQGLRLIYYSQIVNDFQKGDIAEGYSVSREKKESFPLTVTSAQKNPTAFYLCASSEAGVQAYEQYFGPGTRLTVT.